This TCR beta chain stems from a study of blood T cells in healthy people across ages. The use of a sample-barcoded 5' primer and a J-beta primer mix characterized a second PCR of about 7 to 12 cycles. TCRdb called the 5' RACE reads again in MiXCR, with one record for every CDR3 protein. The data hold about 780,000 distinct CDR3 sequences, with about half observed a single time. This CDR3 contains 13 residues. The trim removed 3 bases at V and 10 bases at J, leaving 6 bases unmatched. Per the germline V gene, CDR1 is MNHNS and CDR2 is SASEGT. The sequence was collected from a man older than 75 in good health. The chain carries TRBV6-1 and TRBJ2-1; 7 nucleotides align to TRBD1. Sequences were obtained from blood. The chain's CDR3 is CASSDTRDSEQFF. For the CDR3, the DNA is TGTGCCAGCAGTGATACTCGGGACAGCGAGCAGTTCTTC.